These T cell receptor beta chains were read from a single sample in a study of T cells in localized non-small cell lung cancer. Clones were read by immunoSEQ multiplex PCR, and TCRdb kept only the in-frame ones, dropping some. This table has tens of thousands of clones, roughly 91% appearing once. The source material was peripheral blood, sampled before any cancer treatment. The source of these receptors is a woman aged 35 to 75 with stage I squamous cell lung carcinoma. CDR3s include the opening cysteine and the closing phenylalanine or tryptophan. A D gene is named only where the DNA matches it firmly. The size field is filled for only some rows; it gives once, few, many or a size class.

v_call	d_call	j_call	clone_size	cdr3_aa	cdr3_nt
TRBV4-1	NA	TRBJ1-4	NA	CASSQERAAGGEKLFF	TGCGCCAGCAGCCAAGAGAGGGCAGCGGGGGGGGAAAAACTGTTTTTT
TRBV10-3	NA	TRBJ1-6	NA	CAIGDPGFRSNSPLHF	TGTGCCATCGGAGACCCAGGGTTCAGAAGTAATTCACCCCTCCACTTT
TRBV7-8	TRBD1	TRBJ1-2	NA	CASSFVGQGGEGGYTF	TGTGCCAGCAGCTTTGTGGGACAGGGGGGCGAAGGGGGCTACACCTTC
TRBV7-8	NA	TRBJ1-3	NA	CASSLVAFSGNTIYF	TGTGCCAGCAGCTTAGTGGCGTTCTCTGGAAACACCATATATTTT
TRBV19	TRBD1	TRBJ2-7	NA	CASSIALAGGRDEQYF	TGTGCCAGTAGTATAGCCCTGGCAGGGGGCCGCGACGAGCAGTACTTC
TRBV6-5	NA	TRBJ1-4	NA	CASSSGYATNEKLFF	TGTGCCAGCAGTTCCGGGTATGCAACTAATGAAAAACTGTTTTTT
TRBV6-5	TRBD1	TRBJ1-2	NA	CASSLGQGGGYTF	TGTGCCAGCAGCTTGGGACAGGGGGGCGGCTACACCTTC
TRBV7-8	TRBD1	TRBJ1-4	once	CASSPWDSEKLFF	TGTGCCAGCAGCCCGTGGGACAGCGAAAAACTGTTTTTT
TRBV5-1	NA	TRBJ1-6	NA	CASSLHGSSYNSPLHF	TGCGCCAGCAGCTTGCACGGGAGCTCCTATAATTCACCCCTCCACTTT
TRBV6-1	TRBD1	TRBJ2-7	NA	CASIVTGTGSYEQYF	TGTGCCAGCATTGTTACCGGGACAGGCTCCTACGAGCAGTACTTC
TRBV18	NA	TRBJ2-7	once	CASSPLDSSYEQYF	TGTGCCAGCTCACCACTCGACAGCTCCTACGAGCAGTACTTC
TRBV6-4	TRBD1	TRBJ2-6	medium-sized	CASSERTGTGANVLTF	TGTGCCAGCAGTGAACGGACAGGGACTGGGGCCAACGTCCTGACTTTC
TRBV15	NA	TRBJ2-7	NA	CATSRDPSGWGAEQYF	TGTGCCACCAGCAGAGATCCCTCGGGCTGGGGGGCCGAGCAGTACTTC
TRBV4-1	TRBD2	TRBJ2-7	NA	CASSPRGSSGGRSNYYEQYF	TGCGCCAGCAGCCCTCGGGGAAGTAGCGGGGGCCGATCAAATTACTACGAGCAGTACTTC
TRBV27	NA	TRBJ1-4	NA	CASSLWGAGEKLFF	TGTGCCAGCAGTTTATGGGGGGCAGGGGAAAAACTGTTTTTT
TRBV27	TRBD2	TRBJ2-7	NA	CASSLRLAGIYEQYF	TGTGCCAGCAGTTTACGGCTAGCGGGGATCTACGAGCAGTACTTC
TRBV4-1	NA	TRBJ1-6	NA	CASSQFGPAWGNNSPLHF	TGCGCCAGCAGCCAATTCGGGCCAGCTTGGGGGAATAATTCACCCCTCCACTTT
TRBV14	NA	TRBJ2-2	NA	CASSQGYRSGPGELFF	TGTGCCAGCAGCCAAGGGTACAGATCTGGGCCCGGGGAGCTGTTTTTT
TRBV9	NA	TRBJ2-2	NA	CASSWGGRNTGELFF	TGTGCCAGCAGCTGGGGTGGGCGGAACACCGGGGAGCTGTTTTTT
TRBV4-1	TRBD1	TRBJ1-5	once	CASSIRQGRNQPQHF	TGCGCCAGCAGCATCCGACAGGGCAGGAATCAGCCCCAGCATTTT
TRBV6-1	TRBD1	TRBJ2-2	NA	CASRGDRAVSGELFF	TGTGCCAGCAGGGGGGACAGGGCGGTGTCCGGGGAGCTGTTTTTT
TRBV18	NA	TRBJ2-7	NA	CASSQPFSSEQYF	TGTGCCAGCTCACAACCCTTCTCAAGCGAGCAGTACTTC
TRBV2	NA	TRBJ2-5	once	CASRPSGPSSETQYF	TGTGCCAGCAGACCCTCCGGGCCTAGTTCGGAGACCCAGTACTTC
TRBV21-1	NA	TRBJ2-7	NA	CASSKGQALTYEQYF	TGTGCCAGCAGCAAGGGACAGGCGTTAACCTACGAGCAGTACTTC
TRBV27	NA	TRBJ2-7	NA	CATPGSRRTSYEQYF	TGTGCCACTCCCGGGTCTCGCAGAACGTCCTACGAGCAGTACTTC
TRBV6-1	TRBD1	TRBJ1-5	NA	CASTMGQVNQPQHF	TGTGCCAGCACTATGGGACAGGTTAATCAGCCCCAGCATTTT
TRBV4-1	NA	TRBJ1-4	NA	CASSPNKYNEKLFF	TGCGCCAGCAGCCCAAACAAATATAATGAAAAACTGTTTTTT
TRBV4-1	TRBD2	TRBJ2-5	NA	CASSQEEPSGGSAETQYF	TGCGCCAGCAGCCAAGAAGAGCCTAGCGGGGGGAGCGCAGAGACCCAGTACTTC